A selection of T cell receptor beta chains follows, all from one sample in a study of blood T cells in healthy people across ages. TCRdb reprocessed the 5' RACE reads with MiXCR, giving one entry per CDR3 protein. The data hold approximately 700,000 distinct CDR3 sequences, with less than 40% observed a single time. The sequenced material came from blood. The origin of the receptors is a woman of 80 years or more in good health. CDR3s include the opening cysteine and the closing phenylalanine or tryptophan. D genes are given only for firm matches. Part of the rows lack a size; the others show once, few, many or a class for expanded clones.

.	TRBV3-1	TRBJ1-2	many	TGTGCCAGCAGCCAAACAGCGAATGGCTACACCTTC	CASSQTANGYTF
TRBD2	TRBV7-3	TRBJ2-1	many	TGTGCCAGCAGTTATAGCGGGGGGCCGGCGGATGAGCAGTTCTTC	CASSYSGGPADEQFF
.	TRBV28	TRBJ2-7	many	TGTGCCAGCAGTTATGGGACCGGGGGCGAGCAGTACTTC	CASSYGTGGEQYF
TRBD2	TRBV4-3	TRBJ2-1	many	TGCGCCAGCAGCCAACGTAGCGGGGGGACCTACAATGAGCAGTTCTTC	CASSQRSGGTYNEQFF
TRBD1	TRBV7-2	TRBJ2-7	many	TGTGCCAGCAGCTTAGTGGTTGGACAGGGAGGAGGCGAGCAGTACTTC	CASSLVVGQGGGEQYF
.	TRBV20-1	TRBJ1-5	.	TGCAGTGCAACCGCCTCTGGGGCCTATTGGGGCAATCAGCCCCAGCATTTT	CSATASGAYWGNQPQHF
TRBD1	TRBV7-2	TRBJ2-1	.	TGTGCCAGCCTAGGACAGGGCCCAGTTGTAGACAATGAGCAGTTCTTC	CASLGQGPVVDNEQFF
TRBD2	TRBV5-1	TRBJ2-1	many	TGCGCCAGCAGCTTGGAACTAGCGGGGGTGGATGAGCAGTTCTTC	CASSLELAGVDEQFF
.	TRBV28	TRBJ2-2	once	TGTGCCAGCAGTTTCTCCCTTTCCGGGGAGCTGTTTTTT	CASSFSLSGELFF
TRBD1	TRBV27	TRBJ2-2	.	TGTGCCAGCAGTTCCTATGGACAGGGGCGAAACACCGGGGAGCTGTTTTTT	CASSSYGQGRNTGELFF
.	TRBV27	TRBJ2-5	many	TGTGCCAGCAGTTCCCTTGAGGGCCGGGAGACCCAGTACTTC	CASSSLEGRETQYF
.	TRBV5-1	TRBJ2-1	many	TGCGCCAGCAGGGGCAGGAGATCCTACAATGAGCAGTTCTTC	CASRGRRSYNEQFF
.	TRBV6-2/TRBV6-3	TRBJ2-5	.	TGTGCCAGCAGTTACGCATTGGTCGGTGGAGGGGCTCGGGAGACCCAGTACTTC	CASSYALVGGGARETQYF
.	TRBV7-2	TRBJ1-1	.	TGTGCCAGCAGCTCGACGCTTGAAGCTTTCTTT	CASSSTLEAFF
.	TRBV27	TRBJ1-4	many	TGTGCCAGCAGTCCTTCAGGGACTAATGAAAAACTGTTTTTT	CASSPSGTNEKLFF
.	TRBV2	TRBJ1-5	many	TGTGCCAGCAGTTCGACAGACTATAGCAATCAGCCCCAGCATTTT	CASSSTDYSNQPQHF
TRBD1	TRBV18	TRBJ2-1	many	TGTGCCAGCCGGGACAGCTCCTACAATGAGCAGTTCTTC	CASRDSSYNEQFF
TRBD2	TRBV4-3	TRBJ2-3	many	TGCGCCAGCAGCCGAACGACTAGCAGCACAGATACGCAGTATTTT	CASSRTTSSTDTQYF
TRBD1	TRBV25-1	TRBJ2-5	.	TGTGCCAGCAGTTCCCATCGGACAGGGCCCAACCTAGAGACCCAGTACTTC	CASSSHRTGPNLETQYF
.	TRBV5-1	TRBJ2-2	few	TGCGCCAGCAGCTTGACACCCACGAACACCGGGGAGCTGTTTTTT	CASSLTPTNTGELFF
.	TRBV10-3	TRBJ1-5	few	TGTGCCGCCATGACAGATAGCAATCAGCCCCAGCATTTT	CAAMTDSNQPQHF
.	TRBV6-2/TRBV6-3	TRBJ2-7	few	TGTGCCAGCAGTTACTCGAATACAGCCGTCCAGAACGAGCAGTACTTC	CASSYSNTAVQNEQYF
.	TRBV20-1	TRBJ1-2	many	TGCAGTGCTCCAGACAGGAACTATGGCTACACCTTC	CSAPDRNYGYTF
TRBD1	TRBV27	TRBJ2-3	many	TGTGCCAGCAGTTTCCGGACAGGGAGGAAAACAGATACGCAGTATTTT	CASSFRTGRKTDTQYF
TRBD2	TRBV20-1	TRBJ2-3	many	TGCAGTGCTAGAGCCCCTGGACTAGCGGGAAGCACAGATACGCAGTATTTT	CSARAPGLAGSTDTQYF
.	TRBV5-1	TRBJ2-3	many	TGCGCCAGCAGCTTGCGGGAACTAGGGTCTAGCACAGATACGCAGTATTTT	CASSLRELGSSTDTQYF
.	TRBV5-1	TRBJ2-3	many	TGCGCCAGCAGCGTATCCTCCACAGATACGCAGTATTTT	CASSVSSTDTQYF
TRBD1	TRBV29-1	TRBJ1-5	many	TGCAGCACGAGACAGGGGGCGGATCAGCCCCAGCATTTT	CSTRQGADQPQHF
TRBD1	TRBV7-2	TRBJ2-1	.	TGTGCCAGCAGCTGGGCCGGGACAGGGGGATTAAATGAGCAGTTCTTC	CASSWAGTGGLNEQFF
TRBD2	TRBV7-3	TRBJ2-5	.	TGTGCCAGCAGCCTTAGCGGGGGGCCGGTGGAGACCCAGTACTTC	CASSLSGGPVETQYF
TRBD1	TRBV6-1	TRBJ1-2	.	TGTGCCAGCAGTGCGGACAGGGGGCAGGACTATGGCTACACCTTC	CASSADRGQDYGYTF